These T cell receptor beta chains were read from a single sample in a study of shared clonotypes between healthy human individuals. Sequenced by immunoSEQ multiplex PCR; TCRdb stores in-frame clones only, minus some. Counted here are millions of clones, about 92% occurring once; the ten biggest clones make up under 2%. Sequenced sample: naive CD8+ T cells from PBMCs. These receptors were taken from a man aged 18 to 29 in good health. Some clones in this sample may be carry-over from other donors' samples. CDR3s include the opening cysteine and the closing phenylalanine or tryptophan. D genes are given only for firm matches. Not every row has a clone size; where given, it reads once, few, many or a size class.

>TRBV4-1|.|TRBJ1-5|.
TGCGCCAGCAGCCAACGACTTGGTCTCGACCAGCATTTT
CASSQRLGLDQHF
>TRBV28|.|TRBJ1-5|TRBD1
TGTGCCAGCAGTTTGGGACAGGGACTTCAGCCCCAGCATTTT
CASSLGQGLQPQHF
>TRBV27|once|TRBJ2-1|TRBD2
TGTGCCACCGGGACTAGCGTTTACAATGAGCAGTTCTTC
CATGTSVYNEQFF
>TRBV7-3|.|TRBJ2-1|TRBD1
TGTGCCAGCAGCTTGACGACAGGGGCTGGACGTTACAATGAGCAGTTCTTC
CASSLTTGAGRYNEQFF
>TRBV7-2|.|TRBJ1-1|.
TGTGCCAGCAGCTCGGGCAGGCCTGAAGCTTTCTTT
CASSSGRPEAFF
>TRBV18|.|TRBJ2-4|.
TGTGCCAGCTCACCACTCTGGACAGAGGCCAAAAACATTCAGTACTTC
CASSPLWTEAKNIQYF
>TRBV2|.|TRBJ1-5|.
TGTGCCAGCAGTGAAGGGTGGTCTGGGATGGGCAATCAGCCCCAGCATTTT
CASSEGWSGMGNQPQHF
>TRBV4-1|.|TRBJ1-4|.
TGCGCCAGCAGCCAGGGTGAATGGGTTATTAATGAAAAACTGTTTTTT
CASSQGEWVINEKLFF
>TRBV5-6|.|TRBJ1-1|.
TGTGCCAGCAGCACCCTCTGGGGCAGGGCTGAAGCTTTCTTT
CASSTLWGRAEAFF
>TRBV4-1|.|TRBJ2-7|.
TGCGCCAGCAGCCTGACCCCGGCAGGACTTTTGAGTGAGCAGTACTTC
CASSLTPAGLLSEQYF
>TRBV27|once|TRBJ2-1|.
TGTGCCAGCAGTTTAGGGACTAATGAGCAGTTCTTC
CASSLGTNEQFF
>TRBV5-1|.|TRBJ2-1|TRBD2
TGCGCCAGCAGCTTGGGCGGGGGCTCCTACAATGAGCAGTTCTTC
CASSLGGGSYNEQFF
>TRBV4-2|.|TRBJ2-1|TRBD2
TGTGCCAGCAGCCAGGGCTATCGGGCTAGCGGGCCCAATGAGCAGTTCTTC
CASSQGYRASGPNEQFF
>TRBV7-6|.|TRBJ2-3|.
TGTGCCAGCAGCTTAGACGAAGGGACGAGCACAGATACGCAGTATTTT
CASSLDEGTSTDTQYF
>TRBV5-1|.|TRBJ1-3|.
TGCGCCAGCAGCTTGGAAGGGACGGTTCCATCGTCCTCTGGAAACACCATATATTTT
CASSLEGTVPSSSGNTIYF
>TRBV11-3|.|TRBJ1-4|.
TGTGCCAGCAGCTTAGGAGGGGTTAAACTGTTTTTT
CASSLGGVKLFF
>TRBV4-1|once|TRBJ2-1|.
TGCGCCAGCAGCCACGGCAGCAGCTCCTACAATGAGCAGTTCTTC
CASSHGSSSYNEQFF
>TRBV5-1|.|TRBJ1-2|TRBD1
TGCGCCAGCAGCTCGAGGACAGGGAAAGCTAACTATGGCTACACCTTC
CASSSRTGKANYGYTF
>TRBV7-3|.|TRBJ2-7|.
TGTGCCAGCAGCTTAGGCCTGGGGTACGAGCAGTACTTC
CASSLGLGYEQYF
>TRBV2|.|TRBJ2-7|.
TGTGCCAGCATGGGTTCGGCCTCCTACGAGCAGTACTTC
CASMGSASYEQYF
>TRBV9|.|TRBJ2-7|TRBD1
TGTGCCAGCAGCGTAGGGACAGGGCCTCGCGAGCAGTACTTC
CASSVGTGPREQYF
>TRBV4-1|.|TRBJ2-3|TRBD2
TGCGCCAGCAGCCGCTCAGCGGGGACTAGTCTGGTAGATACGCAGTATTTT
CASSRSAGTSLVDTQYF
>TRBV10-2|once|TRBJ2-1|TRBD2
TGCGCCAGCAGTGTATCGGGAGGGAGGAATGAGCAGTTCTTC
CASSVSGGRNEQFF
>TRBV2|.|TRBJ2-1|.
TGTGCCAGCAGTACAGGGATTTACAATGAGCAGTTCTTC
CASSTGIYNEQFF
>TRBV7-9|few|TRBJ1-5|.
TGTGCCAGCAGCTTAGCGGAGAATCAGCCCCAGCATTTT
CASSLAENQPQHF
>TRBV6-5|few|TRBJ1-1|TRBD1
TGTGCCAGCAGTTACCAGGGGGTGGTCACTGAAGCTTTCTTT
CASSYQGVVTEAFF